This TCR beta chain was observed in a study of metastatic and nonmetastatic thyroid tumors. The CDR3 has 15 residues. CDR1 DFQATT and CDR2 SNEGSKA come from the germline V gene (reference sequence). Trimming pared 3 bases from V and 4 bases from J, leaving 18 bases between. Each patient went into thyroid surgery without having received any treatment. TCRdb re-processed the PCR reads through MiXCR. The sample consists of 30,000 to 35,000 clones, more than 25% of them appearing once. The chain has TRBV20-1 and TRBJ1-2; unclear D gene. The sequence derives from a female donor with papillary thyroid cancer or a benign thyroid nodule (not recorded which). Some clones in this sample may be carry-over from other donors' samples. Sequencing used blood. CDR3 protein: CSARKLRTDLYGYTF. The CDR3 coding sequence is TGCAGTGCTAGGAAGTTGAGGACGGATCTCTATGGCTACACCTTC.